The rows below give T cell receptor beta chains drawn from one sample of a study of PD-L1 blockade in urothelial cancer. Sequencing was performed with immunoSEQ multiplex PCR; in TCRdb, only in-frame clones are kept and a portion is missing. The sample lists 29,000 or so clones, 79% occurring once. The starting material was PBMCs, obtained around atezolizumab (anti-PD-L1) treatment. The receptors here all came from a man in his 70s with urothelial cancer. The CDR3 runs from the conserved cysteine through the conserved F or W. Each record gives: clone size, CDR3 length, V gene, D gene, J gene, CDR3 protein, CDR3 DNA. A D gene is named only where the DNA matches it firmly. Clone size, where shown, is once, few, many, or a class for clones that have expanded.

-	18	TRBV7-2	TRBD1	TRBJ1-1	CASSLAALGTGQNTEAFF	TGTGCCAGCAGCTTAGCGGCGCTGGGGACAGGGCAGAACACTGAAGCTTTCTTT
-	14	TRBV18	-	TRBJ2-5	CASSLQVIQETQYF	TGTGCCAGCTCCCTCCAGGTCATCCAAGAGACCCAGTACTTC
-	15	TRBV28	TRBD1	TRBJ1-2	CASSSPGQGDYGYTF	TGTGCCAGCAGTTCCCCGGGACAGGGCGACTATGGCTACACCTTC
few	13	TRBV27	-	TRBJ1-5	CASSVKQGRPQHF	TGTGCCAGCAGCGTAAAACAGGGACGGCCCCAGCATTTT
-	14	TRBV11-2	-	TRBJ1-2	CASSPAGQYYGYTF	TGTGCCAGCAGCCCCGCGGGGCAGTACTATGGCTACACCTTC
-	17	TRBV5-1	TRBD2	TRBJ2-7	CASSLGTSGGISYEQYF	TGCGCCAGCAGCTTGGGGACTAGCGGGGGGATCTCCTACGAGCAGTACTTC
-	13	TRBV18	TRBD1	TRBJ2-7	CASSPRDRGEQYF	TGTGCCAGCTCACCTCGAGACAGGGGGGAGCAGTACTTC
-	13	TRBV7-9	-	TRBJ1-1	CASSLDYGGQAFF	TGTGCCAGCAGCTTAGATTACGGGGGACAAGCTTTCTTT
-	13	TRBV9	-	TRBJ2-2	CASSKRNTGELFF	TGTGCCAGCAGCAAGAGGAACACCGGGGAGCTGTTTTTT
-	16	TRBV7-9	TRBD2	TRBJ2-3	CASSPNRGGRSDTQYF	TGTGCCAGCAGCCCAAATCGGGGGGGCCGCTCAGATACGCAGTATTTT
-	15	TRBV9	-	TRBJ2-3	CASSADSGRTDTQYF	TGTGCCAGCAGCGCCGATAGCGGCCGCACAGATACGCAGTATTTT
-	14	TRBV28	TRBD1	TRBJ1-2	CASSLTGGGYGYTF	TGTGCCAGCAGTTTGACAGGGGGAGGCTATGGCTACACCTTC
-	14	TRBV2	TRBD1	TRBJ2-7	CASREQGESYEQYF	TGTGCCAGCAGGGAGCAGGGGGAGTCCTACGAGCAGTACTTC
once	15	TRBV5-1	TRBD2	TRBJ2-5	CASSFGGGRKETQYF	TGCGCCAGCAGCTTCGGGGGGGGCAGAAAAGAGACCCAGTACTTC
-	15	TRBV4-1	-	TRBJ1-1	CASSQIGAGVAEAFF	TGCGCCAGCAGCCAAATTGGGGCGGGGGTTGCTGAAGCTTTCTTT
-	15	TRBV12-5	-	TRBJ2-2	CASGLRAGVTGELFF	TGTGCTAGTGGTTTACGGGCAGGGGTTACCGGGGAGCTGTTTTTT
-	14	TRBV21-1	-	TRBJ2-3	CASSWTGASDTQYF	TGTGCCAGCAGTTGGACAGGGGCATCGGATACGCAGTATTTT
-	16	TRBV2	TRBD1	TRBJ1-6	CASSLWTGEINSPLHF	TGTGCCAGCAGTCTATGGACAGGGGAGATTAATTCACCCCTCCACTTT
large	16	TRBV4-3	TRBD1	TRBJ1-3	CASSQAGTGSGNTIYF	TGCGCCAGCAGCCAAGCCGGGACAGGCTCTGGAAACACCATATATTTT
-	14	TRBV6-6	-	TRBJ1-5	CASSLAGQSQPQHF	TGTGCCAGCAGTTTGGCAGGGCAGAGTCAGCCCCAGCATTTT
once	12	TRBV11-1	-	TRBJ2-7	CASSSRAYEQYF	TGTGCCAGCAGCTCCAGGGCATACGAGCAGTACTTC
once	14	TRBV25-1	TRBD2	TRBJ2-1	CASRGLAENNEQFF	TGTGCCAGCAGGGGACTAGCGGAAAACAATGAGCAGTTCTTC
-	14	TRBV11-2	TRBD1	TRBJ1-2	CASSFAGGGYGYTF	TGTGCCAGCAGCTTTGCAGGGGGTGGCTATGGCTACACCTTC
-	15	TRBV14	TRBD2	TRBJ2-7	CASSQVFGGRGKQYF	TGTGCCAGCAGCCAAGTGTTTGGGGGGAGGGGAAAGCAGTACTTC
-	16	TRBV6-4	TRBD1	TRBJ1-1	CASSVSHTGGPTEAFF	TGTGCCAGCAGTGTCAGTCACACAGGGGGCCCCACTGAAGCTTTCTTT
-	14	TRBV4-3	-	TRBJ2-1	CASSRGNGYNEQFF	TGCGCCAGCAGCAGGGGAAACGGATACAATGAGCAGTTCTTC
-	15	TRBV7-2	TRBD2	TRBJ2-7	CASSSSGMSSYEQYF	TGTGCCAGCAGCTCTAGCGGGATGAGCTCCTACGAGCAGTACTTC
-	15	TRBV5-4	TRBD1	TRBJ2-6	CASSLSTGGTNVLTF	TGTGCCAGCAGCTTGTCGACAGGGGGTACCAACGTCCTGACTTTC
-	14	TRBV6-1	-	TRBJ1-1	CASSEFLRGTEAFF	TGTGCCAGCAGTGAATTCTTGAGGGGGACTGAAGCTTTCTTT
-	16	TRBV27	-	TRBJ1-1	CASSFRQGLGNTEAFF	TGTGCCAGCAGTTTCCGGCAGGGGCTAGGGAACACTGAAGCTTTCTTT
-	19	TRBV4-3	TRBD1	TRBJ1-2	CASSLQLTGGSLPGGGYTF	TGCGCCAGCAGCCTCCAGCTGACAGGGGGCTCCCTCCCGGGGGGGGGCTACACCTTC
-	18	TRBV4-1	-	TRBJ2-1	CASSQVDLGFWSYNEQFF	TGCGCCAGCAGCCAAGTTGATCTAGGCTTTTGGTCCTACAATGAGCAGTTCTTC
-	16	TRBV19	-	TRBJ1-5	CASSVPLWEGGQPQHF	TGTGCCAGTAGTGTCCCTTTATGGGAGGGTGGCCAGCCCCAGCATTTT
-	14	TRBV7-8	-	TRBJ1-4	CASSPTDSGEKLFF	TGTGCCAGCAGCCCTACCGATTCCGGGGAAAAACTGTTTTTT
-	18	TRBV4-2	TRBD2	TRBJ2-5	CASSQEVGASGSPETQYF	TGTGCCAGCAGCCAAGAAGTAGGGGCTAGCGGGAGTCCAGAGACCCAGTACTTC
once	17	TRBV5-1	TRBD2	TRBJ2-1	CASSPMTSGRIYGEQFF	TGCGCCAGCAGCCCCATGACTAGCGGGAGAATATACGGTGAGCAGTTCTTC
-	15	TRBV21-1	-	TRBJ2-1	CASSKAERECYEQFF	TGTGCCAGCAGCAAAGCTGAGCGGGAGTGCTATGAGCAGTTCTTC
few	15	TRBV5-1	-	TRBJ1-6	CASSWTDEHNSPLHF	TGCGCCAGCAGCTGGACAGACGAACATAATTCACCCCTCCACTTT
-	17	TRBV12-5	TRBD2	TRBJ2-1	CASGSPPLAGGPDEQFF	TGTGCTAGTGGTTCGCCCCCCCTAGCGGGAGGGCCCGATGAGCAGTTCTTC
-	13	TRBV2	-	TRBJ1-5	CATGSSGRQPQHF	TGTGCCACCGGGTCCTCAGGGCGTCAGCCCCAGCATTTT
-	12	TRBV9	-	TRBJ1-2	CASSVDEETYTF	TGTGCCAGCAGCGTAGACGAGGAGACCTACACCTTC
-	16	TRBV7-8	TRBD2	TRBJ2-1	CASSRYRLAGGYEQFF	TGTGCCAGCAGCCGGTACCGACTAGCGGGGGGGTATGAGCAGTTCTTC
-	17	TRBV4-1	-	TRBJ1-5	CASSQEFTGHSNQPQHF	TGCGCCAGCAGCCAAGAATTCACGGGACATAGCAATCAGCCCCAGCATTTT
-	19	TRBV6-1	TRBD2	TRBJ2-3	CASSAFTGTSLPPGDTQYF	TGTGCCAGCAGTGCCTTCACCGGGACTAGCTTACCACCAGGAGATACGCAGTATTTT
-	15	TRBV28	-	TRBJ1-4	CASSLRRGTNEKLFF	TGTGCCAGCAGTTTGAGGCGAGGAACTAATGAAAAACTGTTTTTT
-	16	TRBV7-6	TRBD2	TRBJ2-5	CASSLGISGVQETQYF	TGTGCCAGCAGCTTAGGGATTAGCGGGGTTCAAGAGACCCAGTACTTC
-	15	TRBV6-5	TRBD1	TRBJ1-3	CASSRGTGLGNTIYF	TGTGCCAGCAGTCGAGGGACAGGTCTCGGAAACACCATATATTTT
few	17	TRBV7-9	TRBD2	TRBJ2-1	CASSLGQTSGRGNEQFF	TGTGCCAGCAGCTTAGGACAGACTAGCGGCCGGGGGAATGAGCAGTTCTTC
-	14	TRBV28	TRBD2	TRBJ2-1	CASGGAGGKDEQFF	TGTGCCAGCGGGGGGGCGGGAGGGAAAGATGAGCAGTTCTTC
-	14	TRBV19	-	TRBJ2-7	CASNRGGGAYEQYF	TGTGCCAGCAACCGAGGAGGAGGGGCCTACGAGCAGTACTTC
-	15	TRBV6-5	TRBD1	TRBJ1-1	CASSSPRQGNTEAFF	TGTGCCAGCAGTTCCCCCCGACAGGGGAACACTGAAGCTTTCTTT
-	14	TRBV11-3	TRBD1	TRBJ2-7	CASTIGQGLYEQYF	TGTGCCAGCACTATAGGACAGGGCCTCTACGAGCAGTACTTC